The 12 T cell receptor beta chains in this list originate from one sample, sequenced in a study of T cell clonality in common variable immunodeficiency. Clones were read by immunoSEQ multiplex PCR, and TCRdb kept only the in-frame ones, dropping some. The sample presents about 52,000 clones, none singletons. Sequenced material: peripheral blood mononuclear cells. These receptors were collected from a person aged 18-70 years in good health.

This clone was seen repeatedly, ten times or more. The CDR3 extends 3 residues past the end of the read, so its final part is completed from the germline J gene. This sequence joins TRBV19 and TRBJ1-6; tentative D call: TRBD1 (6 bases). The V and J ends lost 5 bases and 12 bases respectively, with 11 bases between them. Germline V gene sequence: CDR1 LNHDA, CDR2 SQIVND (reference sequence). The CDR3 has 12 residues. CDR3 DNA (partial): TGTGCCAGTAGTGGCGGGACATTACCC. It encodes CASSGGTLP. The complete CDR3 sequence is CASSGGTLPLHF.

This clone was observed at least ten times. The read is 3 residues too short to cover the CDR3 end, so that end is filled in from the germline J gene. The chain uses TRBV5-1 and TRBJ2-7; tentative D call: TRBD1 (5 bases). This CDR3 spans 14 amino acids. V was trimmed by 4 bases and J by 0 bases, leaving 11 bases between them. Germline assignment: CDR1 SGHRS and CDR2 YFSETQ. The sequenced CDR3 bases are TGCGCCAGCAGCATGCGGACAACCTCCTACGAG. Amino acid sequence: CASSMRTTSYE. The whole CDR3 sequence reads CASSMRTTSYEQYF.

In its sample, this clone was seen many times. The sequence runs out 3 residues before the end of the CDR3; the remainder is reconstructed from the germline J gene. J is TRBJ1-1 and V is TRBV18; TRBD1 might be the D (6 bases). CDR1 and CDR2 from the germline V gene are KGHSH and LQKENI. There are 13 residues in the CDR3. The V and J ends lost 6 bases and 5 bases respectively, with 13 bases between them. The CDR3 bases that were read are TGTGCCAGCTCCGTGGGGGCTTCAACTGAA. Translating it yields CASSVGASTE. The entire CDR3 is CASSVGASTEAFF.

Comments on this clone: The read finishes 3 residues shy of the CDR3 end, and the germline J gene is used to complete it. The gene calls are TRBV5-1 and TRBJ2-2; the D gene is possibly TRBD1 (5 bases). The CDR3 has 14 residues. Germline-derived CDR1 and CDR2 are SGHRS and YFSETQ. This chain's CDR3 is CASHSAGRNEKLFF. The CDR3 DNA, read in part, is TGCGCCAGCCATTCGGCAGGGCGAAATGAAAAG.

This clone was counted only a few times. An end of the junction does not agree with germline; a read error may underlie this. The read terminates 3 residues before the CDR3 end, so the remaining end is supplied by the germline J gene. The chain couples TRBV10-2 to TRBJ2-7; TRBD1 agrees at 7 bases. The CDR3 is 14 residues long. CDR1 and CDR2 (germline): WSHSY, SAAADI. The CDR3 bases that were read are TGCGCCAGCATTGAGAACAGGGGCGGCTACGAG. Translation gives CASIENRGGYE. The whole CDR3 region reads CASIENRGGYEQYF.

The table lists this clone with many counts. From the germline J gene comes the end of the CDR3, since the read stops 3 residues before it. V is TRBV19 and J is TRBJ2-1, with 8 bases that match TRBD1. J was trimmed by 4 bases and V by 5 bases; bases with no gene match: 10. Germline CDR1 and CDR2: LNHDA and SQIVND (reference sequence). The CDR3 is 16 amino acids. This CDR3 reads CASSGQGSLAYNEQFF. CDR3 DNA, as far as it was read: TGTGCCAGTAGTGGACAGGGAAGCCTAGCTTACAATGAG.

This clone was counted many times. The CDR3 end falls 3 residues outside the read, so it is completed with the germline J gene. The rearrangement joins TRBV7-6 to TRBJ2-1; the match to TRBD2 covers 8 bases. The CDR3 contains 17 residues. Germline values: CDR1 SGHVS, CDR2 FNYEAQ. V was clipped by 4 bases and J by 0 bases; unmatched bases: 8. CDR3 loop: CASSSLLAGSSYNEQFF. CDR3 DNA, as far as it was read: TGTGCCAGCAGCTCTCTTTTAGCGGGGAGCTCCTACAATGAG.

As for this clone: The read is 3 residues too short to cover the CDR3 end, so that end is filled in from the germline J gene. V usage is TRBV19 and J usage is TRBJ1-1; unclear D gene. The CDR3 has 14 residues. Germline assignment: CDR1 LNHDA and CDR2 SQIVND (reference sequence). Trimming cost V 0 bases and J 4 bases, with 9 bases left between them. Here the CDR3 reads CASSIDLGSTEAFF. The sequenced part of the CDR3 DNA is TGTGCCAGTAGTATAGATCTAGGCAGCACTGAA.

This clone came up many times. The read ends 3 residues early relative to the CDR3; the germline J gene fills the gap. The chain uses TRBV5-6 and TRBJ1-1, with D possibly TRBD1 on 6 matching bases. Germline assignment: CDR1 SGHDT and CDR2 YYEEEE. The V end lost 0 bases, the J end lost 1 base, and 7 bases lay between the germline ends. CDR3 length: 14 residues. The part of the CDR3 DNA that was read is TGTGCCAGCAGCTTGGCGGACAGGAACACTGAA. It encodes CASSLADRNTE. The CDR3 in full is CASSLADRNTEAFF.

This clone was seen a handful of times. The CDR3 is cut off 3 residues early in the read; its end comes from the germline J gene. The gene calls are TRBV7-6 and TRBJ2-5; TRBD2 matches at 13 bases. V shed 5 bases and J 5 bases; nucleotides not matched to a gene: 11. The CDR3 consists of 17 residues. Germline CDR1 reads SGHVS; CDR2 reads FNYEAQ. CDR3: CASSPTSGGPSGETQYF. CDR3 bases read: TGTGCCAGCAGCCCGACTAGCGGGGGGCCTTCCGGGGAGACC. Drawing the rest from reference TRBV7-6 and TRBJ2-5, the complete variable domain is GAGVSQSPRYKVTKRGQDVALRCDPISGHVSLYWYRQALGQGPEFLTYFNYEAQQDKSGLPNDRFSAERPEGSISTLTIQRTEQRDSAMYRCASSPTSGGPSGETQYFGPGTRLLVL.

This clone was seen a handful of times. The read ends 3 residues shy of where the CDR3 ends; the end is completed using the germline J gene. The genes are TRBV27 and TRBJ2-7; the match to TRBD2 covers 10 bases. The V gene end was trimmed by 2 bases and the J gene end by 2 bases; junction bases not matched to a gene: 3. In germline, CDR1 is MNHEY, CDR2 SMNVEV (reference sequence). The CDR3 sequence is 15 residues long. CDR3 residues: CASSLILAGPYEQYF. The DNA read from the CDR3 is TGTGCCAGCAGTTTAATACTAGCGGGGCCCTACGAG.

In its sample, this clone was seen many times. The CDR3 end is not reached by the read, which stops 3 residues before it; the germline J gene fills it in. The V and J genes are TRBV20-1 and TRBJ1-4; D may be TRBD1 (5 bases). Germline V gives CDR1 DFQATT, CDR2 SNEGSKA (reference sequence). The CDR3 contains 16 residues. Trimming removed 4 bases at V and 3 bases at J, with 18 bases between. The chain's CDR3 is CSAIAGGRGANEKLFF. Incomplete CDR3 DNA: TGCAGTGCTATCGCCGGAGGACGGGGGGCTAATGAAAAA.